Following are 23 T cell receptor beta chains from one sample sequenced in a study of cytomegalovirus exposure and HLA in healthy donors. Vbeta (60) and Jbeta (13) primers were used in the PCR. TCRdb's table, derived via immunoSEQ multiplex PCR, lists solely in-frame clones and lacks some. In the table there are about 200,000 clones, 75% to 85% of which are singletons. The specimen sequenced was PBMCs. All receptors come from a girl aged 10 to 17 in good health and CMV-seropositive.

J is TRBJ1-3 and V is TRBV18, with D uncertain. CDR1 is KGHSH and CDR2 is LQKENI in the germline V gene. The CDR3 is 15 amino acids. V lost 3 bases, J lost 1 base, and 10 bases lay in between. The CDR3 spells CASSPAERSGNTIYF. In DNA, the CDR3 is TGTGCCAGCTCACCGGCTGAGAGGTCTGGAAACACCATATATTTT.

This clone showed up just once. This sample also contains other DNA sequences that code for the same CDR3. The rearrangement joins TRBV10-3 to TRBJ1-2; D gene uncertain. Trimming pared 2 bases from V and 3 bases from J, leaving 7 bases between. CDR3 length: 13 amino acids. Germline CDR1 ENHRY, CDR2 SYGVKD. DNA for the CDR3: TGTGCCATCAGTGAGGACATTTACTATGGCTACACCTTC. It specifies CAISEDIYYGYTF.

The CDR3 nucleotides read TGTGCCAGCAGTCCCCGGACAGGGGCGAACACTGAAGCTTTCTTT. Residues: CASSPRTGANTEAFF. This chain connects TRBV6-5 to TRBJ1-1; the match to TRBD1 covers 9 bases. The length of the CDR3 is 15 residues. Germline V gene lookup returns CDR1 MNHEY and CDR2 SVGAGI. Trimming took 5 bases from V and 1 from J; bases not matched to a gene: 5.

The chain employs TRBV4-3 and TRBJ2-5; tentatively, D is TRBD1 (6 bases). Trimming cost V 0 bases and J 4 bases, with 9 bases left between them. CDR1 and CDR2 (germline): LGHNA, YSLEER. This CDR3 contains 14 residues. CDR3 sequence (DNA): TGCGCCAGCAGCCAAGATTCAGGGGCAGAGACCCAGTACTTC. Its protein is CASSQDSGAETQYF.

The chain combines TRBV10-1 with TRBJ2-5, with 9 bases aligning to TRBD1. V was clipped by 5 bases and J by 6 bases; unmatched bases: 4. The CDR3 covers 13 residues. Germline CDR1 reads WNHNN; CDR2 reads SYGVQD (reference sequence). The CDR3 bases are TGCGCCAGCAGTACACAGGGGGCGAAGACCCAGTACTTC. It is translated as CASSTQGAKTQYF.

This clone appeared a few times. The rearrangement uses TRBV6-1 and TRBJ2-1, with TRBD2 identical over 10 bases. CDR1 and CDR2 (germline): MNHNS, SASEGT. CDR3 length: 15 amino acids. V shed 4 bases and J 3 bases; nucleotides not matched to a gene: 3. As DNA, the CDR3 is TGTGCCAGCAGTGTTCTAGCGGGGGACTACAATGAGCAGTTCTTC. It translates to CASSVLAGDYNEQFF.

The chain is built from TRBV7-9 and TRBJ2-7, with D unclear. V was cut by 1 base and J by 0 bases, with 4 bases left in between. This CDR3 has 13 amino acids. The germline gives CDR1 SEHNR, CDR2 FQNEAQ (reference sequence). CDR3 sequence reads: CASSLDSSYEQYF. CDR3 DNA sequence: TGTGCCAGCAGCTTAGACAGCTCCTACGAGCAGTACTTC.

The chain recombines TRBV6-6 with TRBJ2-7, with D uncertain. The germline V gene encodes CDR1 MNHNY and CDR2 SVGAGI (reference sequence). V lost 8 bases and J 2 bases, leaving 13 bases between the germline ends. CDR3 size: 13 residues. CDR3 nucleotides: TGTGCCAGCCAAAATAGTCAAACCTACGAGCAGTACTTC. Residues: CASQNSQTYEQYF.

Only one count was recorded for this clone. The same CDR3 also results from other DNA sequences found in this sample. This sequence joins TRBV5-1 and TRBJ2-6, with 8 bases lining up with TRBD1. V lost 4 bases to trimming and J lost 3 bases; unmatched junction nucleotides: 9. This CDR3 spans 17 amino acids. The V gene's germline CDR1 is SGHRS and CDR2 YFSETQ. CDR3 coding DNA: TGCGCCAGCAGCCTACAGGGGGTGGGGCTTGGGGCCAACGTCCTGACTTTC. The encoded protein is CASSLQGVGLGANVLTF.

This chain links TRBV9 with TRBJ2-2; D is possibly TRBD2 (5 bases). The CDR3 sequence is 15 residues long. Trimming removed 6 bases at V and 0 bases at J, with 12 bases between. The germline CDR1 and CDR2 sequences are SGDLS and YYNGEE. This CDR3 is CASMPGLANTGELFF. DNA of the CDR3: TGTGCCAGCATGCCAGGACTCGCGAACACCGGGGAGCTGTTTTTT. Looking up the rest from reference TRBV9 and TRBJ2-2 gives the full variable domain: DSGVTQTPKHLITATGQRVTLRCSPRSGDLSVYWYQQSLDQGLQFLIQYYNGEERAKGNILERFSAQQFPDLHSELNLSSLELGDSALYFCASMPGLANTGELFFGEGSRLTVL.

The genes are TRBV4-3 and TRBJ2-3; the D gene is possibly TRBD2 (5 bases). There are 15 residues in the CDR3. Trimming shortened V by 4 bases and J by 2 bases, and 13 bases separated the two germline ends. Germline CDR1 is LGHNA and CDR2 is YSLEER. The CDR3 DNA reads as TGCGCCAGCAGCCGACGGGGAGCCTACACAGATACGCAGTATTTT. Its translation is CASSRRGAYTDTQYF.

The gene calls are TRBV7-2 and TRBJ2-5, with 9 bases that match TRBD2. Germline-derived CDR1 and CDR2 are SGHTA and FQGNSA. The CDR3 has 16 residues. V lost 6 bases and J lost 6; bases outside the gene matches: 14. The CDR3 DNA follows: TGTGCCAGCAGTCCTCCTGGCGGGGGGGCCGTGAAGACCCAGTACTTC. The encoded protein is CASSPPGGGAVKTQYF.

This clone was seen a few times. The chain recombines TRBV5-4 with TRBJ2-1; 7 bases line up with TRBD2. CDR1 SGHNT and CDR2 YYREEE come from the germline V gene (reference sequence). The V segment lost 4 bases and the J segment 7 bases; nucleotides outside the gene matches: 8. The CDR3 sequence is 14 residues long. The CDR3, as DNA: TGTGCCAGCAGCGGTGGGACTACCACGAATGAGCAGTTCTTC. Its translation is CASSGGTTTNEQFF.

This chain joins TRBV10-3 and TRBJ2-7; TRBD1 matches at 10 bases. The length of the CDR3 is 13 residues. V trimming: 6 bases; J trimming: 7 bases; junction bases outside the gene matches: 6. The germline CDR1 and CDR2 sequences are ENHRY and SYGVKD. In DNA, the CDR3 is TGTGCCATCAGCCGGGACAGGGGTGGGGAGCAGTACTTC. Translated, it gives CAISRDRGGEQYF.

The rearrangement uses TRBV9 and TRBJ2-3, with TRBD2 matching over 9 bases. Germline V CDR1 and CDR2: SGDLS, YYNGEE. V dropped 0 bases and J dropped 5; count of bases not matched to a gene: 7. This CDR3 has 16 residues. The CDR3 DNA is TGTGCCAGCAGCGTAGGGGTGGCGGGGGGGTTAGATACGCAGTATTTT. Translating gives CASSVGVAGGLDTQYF.

This clone has just one count. This chain uses TRBV5-6 with TRBJ2-5, with D tentatively TRBD1 (5 bases). Trimming removed 0 bases from V and 5 bases from J, with 8 bases in between. Germline CDR1 is SGHDT and CDR2 is YYEEEE. CDR3 length equals 13 residues. CDR3 loop: CASSLAGMETQYF. The CDR3, as DNA: TGTGCCAGCAGCTTGGCAGGGATGGAGACCCAGTACTTC. Full variable domain (missing parts from reference TRBV5-6 and TRBJ2-5): DAGVTQSPTHLIKTRGQQVTLRCSPKSGHDTVSWYQQALGQGPQFIFQYYEEEERQRGNFPDRFSGHQFPNYSSELNVNALLLGDSALYLCASSLAGMETQYFGPGTRLLVL.

The chain links TRBV10-2 to TRBJ1-4, with TRBD1 identical over 7 bases. CDR1 and CDR2 (germline): WSHSY, SAAADI. V lost 6 bases to trimming and J lost 0 bases; unmatched junction nucleotides: 7. This CDR3 contains 16 residues. DNA of the CDR3: TGCGCCAGCAGGCCCAAACAGGGGACAACTAATGAAAAACTGTTTTTT. Encoded protein: CASRPKQGTTNEKLFF.

The chain links TRBV19 to TRBJ2-7; TRBD1 agrees at 8 bases. The CDR3 sequence is 15 residues long. Germline V lookup: CDR1 LNHDA, CDR2 SQIVND (reference sequence). With V trimmed by 4 bases and J by 0 bases, 5 bases remained unmatched. The CDR3 DNA follows: TGTGCCAGTAGTACGCGGACAGGGAACTCCTACGAGCAGTACTTC. As protein: CASSTRTGNSYEQYF.

The V and J genes are TRBV7-2 and TRBJ2-3, with 7 positions matching TRBD2. Germline values: CDR1 SGHTA, CDR2 FQGNSA. The CDR3 sequence is 13 residues long. J gave up 7 bases and V 5 bases, and 6 bases lay outside the gene matches. CDR3 in amino acids: CASSPGGTHTQYF. In nucleotides, the CDR3 is TGTGCCAGCAGCCCGGGAGGCACGCATACGCAGTATTTT.

J is TRBJ1-5 and V is TRBV21-1; the D call TRBD1 from the table was never checked on the DNA. TRBV21-1 is a pseudogene segment. The CDR3 is 15 amino acids. CDR3 DNA sequence: TGTGCCAGCAGCTCACAGGCTTCTAGCAATCAGCCCCAGCATTTT. Translated, it gives CASSSQASSNQPQHF.

The chain combines TRBV5-6 with TRBJ2-7; possibly TRBD2 for D (5 bases). The V end lost 4 bases, the J end lost 3 bases, and 17 bases lay between the germline ends. This CDR3 comprises 15 residues. Germline loops: CDR1 SGHDT, CDR2 YYEEEE. As DNA, the CDR3 is TGTGCCAGCAGCAATGGTATCCTAGCCAGCTACGAGCAGTACTTC. It encodes CASSNGILASYEQYF.

The gene calls are TRBV27 and TRBJ2-7, with a possible D match to TRBD2 (6 bases). V lost 2 bases and J lost 6, with 17 bases in between. CDR3 length: 15 amino acids. In germline, CDR1 is MNHEY, CDR2 SMNVEV (reference sequence). DNA of the CDR3: TGTGCCAGCAGTTTAGCGGGACGGTCCCCACCCGAGCAGTACTTC. As protein: CASSLAGRSPPEQYF.

V and J are TRBV12-5 and TRBJ1-4; 8 positions agree with TRBD1. Germline values: CDR1 LGHNT, CDR2 FRNRAP. V lost 6 bases, J lost 8 bases, and 8 bases stayed unmatched. This CDR3 spans 14 amino acids. CDR3 DNA: TGTGCTAGTGGCAAAGACAGGGGCTGGGAAAAACTGTTTTTT. Amino acids: CASGKDRGWEKLFF. Complete variable domain (other parts from reference TRBV12-5 and TRBJ1-4): DARVTQTPRHKVTEMGQEVTMRCQPILGHNTVFWYRQTMMQGLELLAYFRNRAPLDDSGMPKDRFSAEMPDATLATLKIQPSEPRDSAVYFCASGKDRGWEKLFFGSGTQLSVL.